The entry below describes one T cell receptor (beta chain). These data belong to a study of blood T cell repertoires in COVID-19. Germline V CDR1 and CDR2: KGHSH, LQKENI. The CDR3 length is 13 residues. Trimming removed 1 base from V and 6 bases from J; junction bases left unmatched: 2. Produced via immunoSEQ multiplex PCR; TCRdb's table is partial and in-frame only. Of about 140,000 clones in the sample, around 87% are singletons; the top ten hold roughly 10%. V usage is TRBV18 and J usage is TRBJ1-2; 7 bases agree with TRBD1. Material for sequencing was PBMCs or T cells enriched from blood (not recorded which). This sequence originates from a man aged 55 to 69 who had recovered from COVID-19. Here the CDR3 DNA reads TGTGCCAGCTCACCACTGGGACAGAATGGCTACACCTTC. Translated: CASSPLGQNGYTF.